Listed here are 19 T cell receptor beta chains from one sample, sequenced in a study of CD8 T cells in Susac syndrome. RNA, at about 0.5 to 1 ug, was reverse transcribed with random hexamers. TCRdb reanalysed the immunoSEQ multiplex PCR reads using MiXCR and keeps one entry per CDR3 protein. The sample carries approximately 120,000 distinct CDR3 sequences, around 91% recorded once. Sequencing was performed on CD8+ T cells from PBMCs. These receptors originate from a human donor with multiple sclerosis.

V usage is TRBV29-1 and J usage is TRBJ2-1; 10 bases line up with TRBD2. Germline CDR1 and CDR2: SQVTM and ANQGSEA. V was pared by 6 bases and J by 5 bases, with 4 bases of the junction left unmatched. This CDR3 contains 13 residues. CDR3 DNA sequence: TGCAGCGTCCCGGGACTAGCGAACAATGAGCAGTTCTTC. Its translation: CSVPGLANNEQFF.

The chain uses TRBV4-1 and TRBJ2-7, with D tentatively TRBD1 (5 bases). CDR1 MGHRA and CDR2 YSYEKL come from the germline V gene. This CDR3 region has 12 residues. With 1 base removed from V and 6 bases from J, the gap between germline ends came to 7 bases. In DNA form, the CDR3 reads TGCGCCAGCAGCCAAGGGGGCCGCGAGCAGTACTTC. It translates to CASSQGGREQYF.

This clonotype was seen only once. The rearrangement joins TRBV25-1 to TRBJ2-3; 8 bases line up with TRBD2. The CDR3 runs 15 residues. With V trimmed by 4 bases and J by 0 bases, 3 bases remained unmatched. Germline V gives CDR1 MGHDK, CDR2 SYGVNS. CDR3 residues: CASSVPSGSTDTQYF. The DNA of the CDR3 is TGTGCCAGCAGTGTCCCTAGCGGGAGCACAGATACGCAGTATTTT.

The chain couples TRBV7-3 to TRBJ2-2; no firm D call. Trimming left V 5 bases short and J 6 bases short, with 10 bases between. The CDR3 spans 13 residues. Germline loops: CDR1 SGHTA, CDR2 FQGTGA. The chain's CDR3 is CASSLENPGELFF. The CDR3 DNA reads as TGTGCCAGCAGCCTGGAGAATCCCGGGGAGCTGTTTTTT.

The V call is TRBV6-5, the J call TRBJ1-6; tentatively, D is TRBD1 (6 bases). The CDR3 has 12 residues. Looked up from germline, CDR1 is MNHEY and CDR2 is SVGAGI. V was clipped by 2 bases and J by 10 bases, with 6 bases between them. CDR3 loop: CASSYGGSPLHF. The DNA of the CDR3 is TGTGCCAGCAGTTACGGGGGCTCACCCCTCCACTTT.

This clonotype was counted a single time. The V gene is TRBV24-1, the J gene TRBJ1-2, with D unresolved. Deletions cut 1 base from V and 7 bases from J, with 12 bases between. The CDR3 runs to 14 residues. Germline CDR1 KGHDR, CDR2 SFDVKD. CDR3 DNA: TGTGCCACCAGTGATTTCCGCGGAAATGGTGGCTACACCTTC. Encoded protein: CATSDFRGNGGYTF.

V usage is TRBV28 and J usage is TRBJ2-7, with D tentatively TRBD1 or TRBD2 (5 bases each). V dropped 5 bases and J dropped 2 bases, with 22 bases sitting between them. The CDR3 spans 17 residues. In germline, CDR1 is MDHEN, CDR2 SYDVKM. DNA of the CDR3: TGTGCCAGCAGTACCCGGTGGGGACCCACCCTGCCCTACGAGCAGTACTTC. Its protein product is CASSTRWGPTLPYEQYF.

V and J are TRBV11-1 and TRBJ1-1; no clear D. Germline lookup yields CDR1 SGHAT and CDR2 FQDESV (reference sequence). The V gene lost 6 bases and the J gene lost 6 bases, with 11 bases spanning the gap. CDR3 length equals 12 residues. The CDR3 bases are TGTGCCAGCAGTTTGGGTGAACCTGAAGCTTTCTTT. Its protein product is CASSLGEPEAFF.

This chain uses TRBV30 with TRBJ2-3; D unresolved. Trimming stripped 2 bases from V and 3 bases from J, with 3 bases between. CDR1 is GTSNPN and CDR2 is SVGIG in the germline V gene (reference sequence). There are 11 residues in the CDR3. The CDR3 sequence is CAWSLTDTQYF. The DNA of the CDR3 is TGTGCCTGGAGTCTTACAGATACGCAGTATTTT. The full variable domain, in which reference TRBV30 and TRBJ2-3 provide the parts outside the CDR3, is SQTIHQWPATLVQPVGSPLSLECTVEGTSNPNLYWYRQAAGRGLQLLFYSVGIGQISSEVPQNLSASRPQDRQFILSSKKLLLSDSGFYLCAWSLTDTQYFGPGTRLTVL.

As for this clonotype: At one end, the junction sequence differs from germline, possibly due to a read error. The chain has TRBV6-4 and TRBJ2-5; TRBD1 aligns across 7 bases. Per germline, CDR1 MRHNA and CDR2 SNTAGT. The CDR3 length is 18 residues. The CDR3 bases are TGTGCCAGCAGTGAACCCAACCACCGGGACAGAATGCAAGAGGCCCAGTACTTC. Protein product: CASSEPNHRDRMQEAQYF.

This rearrangement joins TRBV4-2 to TRBJ2-1; TRBD1 agrees at 7 bases. With V trimmed by 3 bases and J by 5 bases, 7 bases remained unmatched. This CDR3 is 15 amino acids long. Germline CDR1 LGHNA, CDR2 YNFKEQ. As DNA, the CDR3 is TGTGCCAGCAGCCAGCCGGGACAGTTAAACAATGAGCAGTTCTTC. This codes for CASSQPGQLNNEQFF.

V usage is TRBV27 and J usage is TRBJ2-1, with TRBD2 identical over 11 bases. The CDR3 runs 17 residues. Losses at the gene ends were 5 bases for V and 4 bases for J; bases not matched to a gene: 10. The germline gives CDR1 MNHEY, CDR2 SMNVEV (reference sequence). The CDR3 DNA follows: TGTGCCAGCAGTACCCCCACGACTAGCGGGGCTTACAATGAGCAGTTCTTC. Translating it yields CASSTPTTSGAYNEQFF.

The V gene is TRBV11-2, the J gene TRBJ2-7, with D possibly TRBD2 on 6 matching bases. V was clipped by 5 bases and J by 4 bases, with 15 bases between them. The CDR3 spans 14 residues. The germline CDR1 and CDR2 sequences are SGHAT and FQNNGV. CDR3 bases: TGTGCCAGCAGCGACGGGGGTTTCAGTTACGAGCAGTACTTC. Protein sequence: CASSDGGFSYEQYF.

The rearrangement links TRBV27 to TRBJ2-3, with D perhaps TRBD1 (6 bases). The CDR3 covers 15 residues. Germline V gene data show CDR1 as MNHEY and CDR2 as SMNVEV (reference sequence). Trimming pared 5 bases from V and 3 bases from J, leaving 15 bases between. The CDR3 DNA sequence: TGTGCCAGCAGTCCCTATCCCACAGGGACAGATACGCAGTATTTT. Translation: CASSPYPTGTDTQYF.

The CDR3 sequence is CSVATSGRLSEQYF. CDR3 nucleotides: TGCAGCGTCGCCACTAGCGGGAGACTAAGCGAGCAGTACTTC. The gene calls are TRBV29-1 and TRBJ2-7, with 11 positions matching TRBD2. This CDR3 is built from 14 residues. The junction had 10 bases not matched to a gene; V was cut back by 6 bases and J by 6 bases. Germline CDR1 reads SQVTM; CDR2 reads ANQGSEA.

This sequence joins TRBV20-1 and TRBJ2-7; 8 nucleotides align to TRBD2. CDR1 is DFQATT, CDR2 SNEGSKA, per germline (reference sequence). Trimming at V came to 0 bases and at J to 3 bases, leaving 7 bases not matched to a gene. The CDR3 totals 15 residues. CDR3 region: CSARDTSGGVYEQYF. For the CDR3, the DNA is TGCAGTGCTAGAGATACCAGCGGGGGAGTCTACGAGCAGTACTTC.

The chain employs TRBV14 and TRBJ2-1; D is tentatively TRBD1 or TRBD2 (6 bases each). The CDR3 sequence is 14 residues long. Germline-derived CDR1 and CDR2 are SGHDN and FVKESK. V shed 1 base and J shed 6 bases, with 10 bases lying between them. Here the CDR3 reads CASSQVGGPNEQFF. In DNA, the CDR3 is TGTGCCAGCAGCCAAGTAGGGGGGCCCAATGAGCAGTTCTTC.

CDR3 amino acids: CASSLDRISTDTQYF. DNA of the CDR3: TGTGCCAGCAGCCTGGACAGGATTAGCACAGATACGCAGTATTTT. The chain uses TRBV6-5 and TRBJ2-3; 7 nucleotides align to TRBD1. The length of the CDR3 is 15 residues. The J segment lost 0 bases and the V segment lost 6 bases, leaving 6 bases of the junction unmatched. Germline loops: CDR1 MNHEY, CDR2 SVGAGI.

The chain has TRBV29-1 and TRBJ1-1; 10 nucleotides align to TRBD1. The CDR3 spans 11 residues. After removal of 6 bases from V and 8 bases from J, the junction contained 3 bases not matched to a gene. Germline CDR1 is SQVTM and CDR2 is ANQGSEA. In DNA, the CDR3 is TGCAGCGTGGGACAGGGGATGGAAGCTTTCTTT. Translating it yields CSVGQGMEAFF.